Following are 8 T cell receptor beta chains from one sample sequenced in a study of T cell changes during pregnancy in multiple sclerosis. The table came from immunoSEQ multiplex PCR; TCRdb's copy has only in-frame clones and leaves some out. Of 70,000 to 100,000 clones in the sample, 80% to 95% were seen once. The input for sequencing was peripheral blood, taken in the first trimester of pregnancy. The source is a female donor with multiple sclerosis, enrolled in a pregnancy study.

The chain links TRBV9 to TRBJ2-1; D unclear. V was cut by 4 bases and J by 5 bases, with 13 bases left in between. In germline, CDR1 is SGDLS, CDR2 YYNGEE. The CDR3 spans 14 residues. The CDR3 bases are TGTGCCAGCAGCCTTCGACCGGAGAACAATGAGCAGTTCTTC. Protein sequence: CASSLRPENNEQFF.

The genes are TRBV19 and TRBJ2-7; 9 bases align to TRBD1. The junction had 9 bases not matched to a gene; V was cut back by 5 bases and J by 4 bases. Germline V gene data show CDR1 as LNHDA and CDR2 as SQIVND (reference sequence). The CDR3 runs to 15 residues. Here the CDR3 DNA reads TGTGCCAGTAGTTTATTCGGGACAGGGCTTTACGAGCAGTACTTC. Encoded protein: CASSLFGTGLYEQYF.

The chain has TRBV10-3 and TRBJ1-1, with 7 bases lining up with TRBD1. Germline loops: CDR1 ENHRY, CDR2 SYGVKD. With 4 bases clipped from V and 3 bases from J, the junction kept 8 bases outside the gene matches. CDR3 length: 15 amino acids. The CDR3 loop is CAISGRDSGYTEAFF. The CDR3 DNA reads as TGTGCCATCAGTGGCAGGGACAGTGGGTACACTGAAGCTTTCTTT.

The CDR3 DNA reads TGTGCCAGCAGCCCGACGTTGGACAGGTCGTATGAGCAGTACTTC. Its protein product is CASSPTLDRSYEQYF. The V and J genes are TRBV9 and TRBJ2-7, with TRBD1 identical over 7 bases. Germline V lookup: CDR1 SGDLS, CDR2 YYNGEE. V gave up 4 bases and J gave up 7 bases; unmatched junction bases: 14. The length of the CDR3 is 15 residues.

V usage is TRBV6-1 and J usage is TRBJ2-3, with a possible D match to TRBD2 (5 bases). The germline V gene encodes CDR1 MNHNS and CDR2 SASEGT. V was pared by 6 bases and J by 2 bases, with 15 bases between. The CDR3 length is 15 residues. The CDR3 coding sequence is TGTGCCAGCAGAAAAAGGACTTCTACCACAGATACGCAGTATTTT. It yields the protein CASRKRTSTTDTQYF.

This clone was detected once. This chain links TRBV7-6 with TRBJ2-2; TRBD1 aligns across 7 bases. In germline, CDR1 is SGHVS, CDR2 FNYEAQ. The CDR3 has 17 residues. V was pared by 2 bases and J by 1 base, with 7 bases of the junction left unmatched. CDR3 in DNA: TGTGCCAGCAGCTTATATAAAGGGGGCAGGAACACCGGGGAGCTGTTTTTT. It translates to CASSLYKGGRNTGELFF.

The genes are TRBV6-6 and TRBJ2-7; possible D gene TRBD1, 5 bases. Trimming left V 2 bases short and J 5 bases short, with 7 bases between. CDR1 MNHNY and CDR2 SVGAGI come from the germline V gene (reference sequence). This CDR3 is 12 amino acids long. In DNA form, the CDR3 reads TGTGCCAGCAGTTACATAGGGGACGAGCAGTACTTC. Its translation: CASSYIGDEQYF.

This chain connects TRBV9 to TRBJ1-2, with 7 nucleotides matching TRBD1. After removal of 6 bases from V and 7 bases from J, the junction contained 12 bases not matched to a gene. Germline V gives CDR1 SGDLS, CDR2 YYNGEE. CDR3 length equals 14 residues. The CDR3 DNA reads TGTGCCAGCACCCCCGTGAGGGGGCCGGGTGGCTACACCTTC. Amino acids: CASTPVRGPGGYTF. Looking up the rest from reference TRBV9 and TRBJ1-2 gives the full variable domain: DSGVTQTPKHLITATGQRVTLRCSPRSGDLSVYWYQQSLDQGLQFLIQYYNGEERAKGNILERFSAQQFPDLHSELNLSSLELGDSALYFCASTPVRGPGGYTFGSGTRLTVV.